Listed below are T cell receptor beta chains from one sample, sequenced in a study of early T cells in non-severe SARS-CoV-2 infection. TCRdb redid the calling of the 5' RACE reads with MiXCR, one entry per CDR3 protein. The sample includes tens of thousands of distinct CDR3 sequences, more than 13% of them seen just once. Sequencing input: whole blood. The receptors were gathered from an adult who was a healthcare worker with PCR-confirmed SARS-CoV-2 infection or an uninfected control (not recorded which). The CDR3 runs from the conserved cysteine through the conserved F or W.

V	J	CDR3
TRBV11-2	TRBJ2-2	CASSRSRELFF
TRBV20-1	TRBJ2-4	CSARATGTKNIQYF
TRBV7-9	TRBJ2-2	CASSDGPGELFF
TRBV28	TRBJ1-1	CASSGVENTEAFF
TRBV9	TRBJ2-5	CASSVGRGKETQYF
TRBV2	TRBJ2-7	CASTRDRDYEQYF
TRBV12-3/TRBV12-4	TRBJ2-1	CASSLLAGGSQFF
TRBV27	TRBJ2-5	CASSFRLAGAETQYF
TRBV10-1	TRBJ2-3	CASSPLGGTDTQYF
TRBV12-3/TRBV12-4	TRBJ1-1	CASSLDGLNTEAFF
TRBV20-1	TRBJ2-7	CSARETYEQYF
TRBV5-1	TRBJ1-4	CASSLESLSHEKLFF
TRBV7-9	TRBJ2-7	CASSLEGPYDQYF
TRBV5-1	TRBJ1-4	CASRERDEKLFF
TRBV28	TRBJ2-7	CASSERNYEQYF
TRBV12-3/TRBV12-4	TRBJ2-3	CASSPTESGLAGSDTQYF
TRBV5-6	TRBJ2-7	CASSHGGLSYEQYF
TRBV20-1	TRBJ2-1	CSALTSFNEQFF
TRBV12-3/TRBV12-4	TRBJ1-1	CASGTANTEAFF
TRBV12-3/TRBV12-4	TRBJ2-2	CASTMRGRDTGELFF
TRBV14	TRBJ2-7	CASSEPSGTKQYF
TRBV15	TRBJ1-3	CATGVASGNTIYF
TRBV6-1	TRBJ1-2	CASSGLDGYTF
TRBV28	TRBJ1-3	CASSPSAGSENTIYF
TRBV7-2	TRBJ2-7	CASSLGGGHYEQYF
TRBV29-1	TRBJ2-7	CSVESGGGYEQYF
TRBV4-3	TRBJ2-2	CASSQDQSPGELFF
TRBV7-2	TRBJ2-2	CASSRVSVLGELFF
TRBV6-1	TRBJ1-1	CASRIWTAEAFF
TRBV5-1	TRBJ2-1	CASRKQTYNEQFF
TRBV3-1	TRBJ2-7	CASSFKISYEQYF
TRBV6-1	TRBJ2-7	CASSEEPGGVDEQYF
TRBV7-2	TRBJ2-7	CASTAGTDRGLKISYEQYF
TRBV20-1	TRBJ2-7	CSARMETATYEQYF